The 8 T cell receptor beta chains given below trace back to one sample, sequenced in a study of T cells in Graves' hyperthyroidism and ophthalmopathy. Regions amplified from RNA transcripts were the TCR beta CDR3 regions. HTBI primers were the set used in a first-round RT-PCR of the TCR CDR3. From the multiplex PCR reads, TCRdb called clonotypes with MiXCR, one entry per CDR3 protein. This repertoire shows about 640,000 distinct CDR3 sequences, under 25% found once; its top ten account for 30% to 40%. The specimen sequenced was blood. The receptor set was obtained from a man aged 30 to 45 with Graves' ophthalmopathy.

This chain joins TRBV5-6 and TRBJ2-7, with 13 bases that match TRBD2. The CDR3 consists of 15 residues. Germline V gives CDR1 SGHDT, CDR2 YYEEEE. J gave up 3 bases and V 3 bases, and 3 bases lay outside the gene matches. DNA for the CDR3: TGTGCCAGCAGCTCGGGACTAGCGGGAATCTACGAGCAGTACTTC. The encoded protein is CASSSGLAGIYEQYF.

This clonotype came up a few times. V is TRBV6-2 or TRBV6-3 and J is TRBJ2-7, with no clear D. The CDR3 contains 15 residues. Germline CDR1 MNHEY, CDR2 SVGEGT. Trimming took off 0 bases at V and 3 bases at J, with 12 bases between the two ends. The CDR3 protein is CASSYSSPRNYEQYF. CDR3 nucleotides: TGTGCCAGCAGTTACTCGAGCCCGAGAAACTACGAGCAGTACTTC.

This clonotype occurred many times. V gene TRBV18 combines with J gene TRBJ2-3, with D possibly matching TRBD2 (6 bases). The V gene's germline CDR1 is KGHSH and CDR2 LQKENI. The CDR3 is 14 amino acids. Trimming removed 2 bases from V and 4 bases from J, with 10 bases in between. CDR3 sequence (DNA): TGTGCCAGCTCACCATGGGAGGTTTCAGATACGCAGTATTTT. Amino acids: CASSPWEVSDTQYF.

This clonotype was counted between two and nine times. The J gene is TRBJ2-7, the V gene TRBV20-1; possibly TRBD2 for D (6 bases). Trimming took off 6 bases at V and 2 bases at J, with 17 bases between the two ends. CDR3 length: 14 amino acids. Germline CDR1 reads DFQATT; CDR2 reads SNEGSKA (reference sequence). This chain's CDR3 is CSAEYTSRAYEQYF. CDR3 nucleotides: TGCAGTGCCGAATATACTAGCAGGGCCTACGAGCAGTACTTC.

The chain has TRBV27 and TRBJ1-1; D perhaps matches TRBD1 (5 bases). The V gene lost 3 bases and the J gene lost 5 bases, with 16 bases spanning the gap. The CDR3 spans 15 residues. Looked up from germline, CDR1 is MNHEY and CDR2 is SMNVEV (reference sequence). DNA for the CDR3: TGTGCCAGCAGTTTTCAAGGGACGGGAGTAACTGAAGCTTTCTTT. It translates to CASSFQGTGVTEAFF.

This clonotype was counted a few times. V is TRBV4-2 and J is TRBJ2-2; 12 bases are shared with TRBD2. V was pared by 0 bases and J by 6 bases, with 11 bases of the junction left unmatched. In germline, CDR1 is LGHNA, CDR2 YNFKEQ. There are 19 residues in the CDR3. The DNA of the CDR3 is TGTGCCAGCAGCCAAGAGCTTAGTTCGACTAGCGGGAGTTCCGGGGAGCTGTTTTTT. Translated, it gives CASSQELSSTSGSSGELFF.

A few counts support this clonotype. The rearrangement links TRBV20-1 to TRBJ1-1; tentatively, D is TRBD1 (5 bases). V lost 0 bases to trimming and J lost 1 base, with 6 bases between them. CDR1 and CDR2 from the germline V gene are DFQATT and SNEGSKA (reference sequence). CDR3 length equals 13 residues. Written as DNA, the CDR3 is TGCAGTGCTAGAGATGGGGGGAACACTGAAGCTTTCTTT. It codes for CSARDGGNTEAFF.

The chain is built from TRBV5-6 and TRBJ1-1; no reliable D call. V lost 1 base and J lost 3, with 13 bases in between. The CDR3 covers 15 residues. Per the germline V gene, CDR1 is SGHDT and CDR2 is YYEEEE. The CDR3 loop is CASSLYQVSYTEAFF. The CDR3, as DNA: TGTGCCAGCAGCTTGTATCAGGTTTCTTACACTGAAGCTTTCTTT.